This TCR beta chain was retrieved from a study of glioma-infiltrating T cells after dendritic cell vaccination. Time point reported: after dendritic cell vaccination, including at tumor progression/relapse. Patients had residual fresh-frozen tumor tissue and more than two years of survival data. The table came from immunoSEQ multiplex PCR; TCRdb's copy has only in-frame clones and leaves some out. The table records some 78,000 clones, 75% to 90% of them present only once. With regard to this clone: The antigen is undetermined.

Study-level findings and limits: Higher TCR clonality did not directly relate to longer survival.

The TCR comes from a human donor with glioblastoma. Material: blood, obtained after dendritic cell vaccination.

CDR3: CASSPERAVYEQYF. The CDR3 DNA reads as TGTGCCAGCAGTCCCGAGCGAGCCGTCTACGAGCAGTACTTC. This chain links TRBV28 with TRBJ2-7, with no clear D. The V gene's germline CDR1 is MDHEN and CDR2 SYDVKM. V was clipped by 5 bases and J by 3 bases, with 14 bases between them. This CDR3 spans 14 amino acids. Together with reference TRBV28 and TRBJ2-7, the CDR3 gives the full variable domain: DVKVTQSSRYLVKRTGEKVFLECVQDMDHENMFWYRQDPGLGLRLIYFSYDVKMKEKGDIPEGYSVSREKKERFSLILESASTNQTSMYLCASSPERAVYEQYFGPGTRLTVT.